Below, 16 T cell receptor beta chains from the same sample are listed, as sequenced in a study of blood T cell repertoires in COVID-19. Data came from immunoSEQ multiplex PCR; TCRdb stores just in-frame clones and leaves some out. The sample lists some 100,000 clones; about 90% were seen once. The sequencing sample was made of peripheral blood. Receptor source: a man younger than 45 in a cohort sampled during active COVID-19.

V gene TRBV7-2 combines with J gene TRBJ2-7, with 10 bases lining up with TRBD1. CDR3 length: 16 residues. Germline loops: CDR1 SGHTA, CDR2 FQGNSA. V shed 0 bases, J shed 6 bases, and the junction held 8 bases outside the gene matches. The CDR3 sequence is CASSLAGWDRGVEQYF. CDR3 nucleotide sequence: TGTGCCAGCAGCTTAGCGGGGTGGGACAGGGGTGTCGAGCAGTACTTC.

The V gene is TRBV5-4, the J gene TRBJ2-7; perhaps TRBD1 as D (5 bases). Looked up from germline, CDR1 is SGHNT and CDR2 is YYREEE (reference sequence). Trimming removed 3 bases from V and 5 bases from J, with 6 bases in between. This CDR3 region has 11 residues. CDR3 coding DNA: TGTGCCAGCAGCTGGGGCCACGAGCAGTACTTC. It translates to CASSWGHEQYF.

The rearrangement uses TRBV2 and TRBJ1-1, with unresolved D. Germline V gives CDR1 SNHLY, CDR2 FYNNEI. Deletions cut 4 bases from V and 7 bases from J, with 16 bases between. There are 14 residues in the CDR3. CDR3 sequence reads: CASSVRRGYDEAFF. The CDR3 coding sequence is TGTGCCAGCAGTGTCCGACGGGGATACGATGAAGCTTTCTTT.

This clone was seen once. This chain connects TRBV6-5 to TRBJ2-1; the match to TRBD2 covers 9 bases. Germline trimming cut 4 bases from V and 4 bases from J; bases unmatched to any gene: 5. This CDR3 has 15 residues. Germline CDR1 reads MNHEY; CDR2 reads SVGAGI. CDR3: CASSSTSGPYNEQFF. In DNA, the CDR3 is TGTGCCAGCAGTTCGACTAGCGGACCTTACAATGAGCAGTTCTTC.

This chain connects TRBV5-4 to TRBJ2-1, with 11 bases lining up with TRBD2. The V gene end was trimmed by 4 bases and the J gene end by 6 bases; junction bases not matched to a gene: 6. The CDR3 extends over 15 amino acids. Germline V gene lookup returns CDR1 SGHNT and CDR2 YYREEE (reference sequence). The DNA for the CDR3 is TGTGCCAGCAGCCTCCCTAGCGGGGGGCCCAATGAGCAGTTCTTC. Protein: CASSLPSGGPNEQFF.

V and J are TRBV5-1 and TRBJ2-1; 7 bases are a match to TRBD2. The CDR3 runs to 15 residues. The germline V gene has CDR1 SGHRS and CDR2 YFSETQ. The junction had 10 bases not matched to a gene; V was cut back by 4 bases and J by 6 bases. Written as DNA, the CDR3 is TGCGCCAGCAGCCCCGGGGGGATCGTGGGCAATGAGCAGTTCTTC. Its translation: CASSPGGIVGNEQFF.

The V gene is TRBV7-2, the J gene TRBJ2-1; 9 positions match TRBD2. The V segment lost 5 bases and the J segment 4 bases; nucleotides outside the gene matches: 6. The CDR3 runs 15 residues. Looked up from germline, CDR1 is SGHTA and CDR2 is FQGNSA. CDR3 region: CASSQAGGTYNEQFF. The CDR3 DNA follows: TGTGCCAGCAGCCAAGCGGGGGGCACTTACAATGAGCAGTTCTTC. The full variable domain, its missing parts supplied by reference TRBV7-2 and TRBJ2-1, is GAGVSQSPSNKVTEKGKDVELRCDPISGHTALYWYRQSLGQGLEFLIYFQGNSAPDKSGLPSDRFSAERTGGSVSTLTIQRTQQEDSAVYLCASSQAGGTYNEQFFGPGTRLTVL.

The chain employs TRBV14 and TRBJ1-1; D not certain. V dropped 0 bases and J dropped 11 bases, with 16 bases sitting between them. Looked up from germline, CDR1 is SGHDN and CDR2 is FVKESK. The CDR3 is 14 residues long. Here the CDR3 reads CASSQDPWSLWAFF. Here the CDR3 DNA reads TGTGCCAGCAGCCAAGACCCCTGGAGTCTATGGGCTTTCTTT.

The chain links TRBV27 to TRBJ1-6; 12 positions agree with TRBD1. Unmatched junction bases numbered 10, after V lost 7 bases and J lost 9 bases. CDR3 length: 16 residues. Germline V gives CDR1 MNHEY, CDR2 SMNVEV (reference sequence). CDR3 loop: CASTGLGQGARSPLHF. In nucleotides, the CDR3 is TGTGCCAGCACCGGCCTGGGACAGGGGGCGCGTTCACCCCTCCACTTT.

The chain is built from TRBV7-9 and TRBJ2-5; 15 nucleotides align to TRBD2. Germline-derived CDR1 and CDR2 are SEHNR and FQNEAQ (reference sequence). The CDR3 has 18 residues. The J segment lost 1 base and the V segment lost 5 bases, leaving 8 bases of the junction unmatched. The CDR3 spells CASSPGTSGGLLQETQYF. Here the CDR3 DNA reads TGTGCCAGCAGCCCAGGGACTAGCGGGGGGCTACTCCAAGAGACCCAGTACTTC.

The gene calls are TRBV27 and TRBJ2-1, with TRBD1 identical over 7 bases. J was trimmed by 7 bases and V by 6 bases; bases with no gene match: 9. This CDR3 spans 14 amino acids. CDR1 is MNHEY and CDR2 is SMNVEV in the germline V gene (reference sequence). DNA of the CDR3: TGTGCCAGCAGCACCGCTACAGGGGAGAATGAGCAGTTCTTC. Translated, it gives CASSTATGENEQFF.

This chain links TRBV24-1 with TRBJ2-7; 7 nucleotides agree with TRBD1. V was pared by 4 bases and J by 4 bases, with 9 bases of the junction left unmatched. Germline loops: CDR1 KGHDR, CDR2 SFDVKD. CDR3 size: 15 residues. Here the CDR3 DNA reads TGTGCCACCAGTGACCCCGGACAGGAGCAATACGAGCAGTACTTC. It encodes CATSDPGQEQYEQYF.

This clone showed up many times. The chain combines TRBV5-6 with TRBJ1-4; D is undetermined. The germline CDR1 and CDR2 sequences are SGHDT and YYEEEE. This CDR3 is 14 amino acids long. V dropped 5 bases and J dropped 0 bases, with 8 bases sitting between them. Here the CDR3 reads CASRTRATNEKLFF. CDR3 in DNA: TGTGCCAGCAGGACTAGGGCAACTAATGAAAAACTGTTTTTT.

The chain links TRBV9 to TRBJ1-1, with 9 bases matching TRBD1. Germline V gene lookup returns CDR1 SGDLS and CDR2 YYNGEE. The CDR3 length is 15 residues. V was pared by 3 bases and J by 3 bases, with 6 bases of the junction left unmatched. The CDR3 loop is CASSETGGWDTEAFF. The CDR3 region has the DNA TGTGCCAGCAGCGAAACAGGGGGCTGGGACACTGAAGCTTTCTTT.

V usage is TRBV6-1 and J usage is TRBJ2-3; 8 positions match TRBD1. The germline V gene encodes CDR1 MNHNS and CDR2 SASEGT. The CDR3 totals 15 residues. V gave up 3 bases and J gave up 4 bases; unmatched junction bases: 6. The CDR3 DNA sequence: TGTGCCAGCAGTGACGGACAGGGATCCCCAGATACGCAGTATTTT. This sequence encodes CASSDGQGSPDTQYF.

V and J are TRBV3-1 (or the pseudogene TRBV3-2) and TRBJ1-2; D not resolved. CDR3 length: 19 residues. Trimming stripped 0 bases from V and 1 base from J, with 21 bases between. Germline lookup yields CDR1 LGHDT and CDR2 YNNKEL (reference sequence). CDR3 in DNA: TGTGCCAGCAGCCAAGATCTGTCCACAGAGCCCGGCTTTAACTATGGCTACACCTTC. This sequence encodes CASSQDLSTEPGFNYGYTF.